Presented here are 24 T cell receptor beta chains from one specimen sequenced in a study of cytomegalovirus exposure and HLA in healthy donors (dated by TCRdb to the late 2010s). The library was produced with the immunoSEQ multiplex PCR assay. A mixture of 60 forward primers for TCR Vbeta segments and 13 reverse primers for TCR Jbeta segments was used in the multiplex PCR. TCRdb took this table from immuneACCESS and kept in-frame rearrangements with V and J called. Such tables lack part of the clones; where checked against another copy, unresolved V genes explain under half of the gap, and the rest is unexplained. The sample records roughly 97,000 clones, approximately 80% of which are singletons. Of the sample, more than 1.5% falls within the top ten clones. The sample consisted of PBMCs. These receptors originate from a woman aged 40 to 50 in good health and CMV-seronegative.

The rearrangement joins TRBV7-9 to TRBJ1-1, with D maybe TRBD1 (5 bases). Trimming took 0 bases from V and 7 from J, leaving 6 bases between them. Germline V lookup: CDR1 SEHNR, CDR2 FQNEAQ (reference sequence). The CDR3 covers 12 residues. The CDR3 here is CASSLAGVEAFF. The DNA for the CDR3 is TGTGCCAGCAGCTTAGCAGGGGTTGAAGCTTTCTTT.

In DNA form, the CDR3 reads TGTGCCAGCAGCGTAGCCGGGGGAGGGACCTACAATGAGCAGTTCTTC. It is translated as CASSVAGGGTYNEQFF. This chain connects TRBV9 to TRBJ2-1, with 7 bases fitting TRBD2. The CDR3 runs 16 residues. Per the germline V gene, CDR1 is SGDLS and CDR2 is YYNGEE. The junction had 5 bases not matched to a gene; V was cut back by 0 bases and J by 2 bases.

The CDR3 loop is CASSWLAGDPDTQYF. DNA of the CDR3: TGCGCCAGCAGCTGGCTAGCGGGAGACCCAGATACGCAGTATTTT. V is TRBV5-1 and J is TRBJ2-3; TRBD2 matches at 10 bases. Germline CDR1 is SGHRS and CDR2 is YFSETQ. Trimming cost V 3 bases and J 4 bases; bases outside gene matches: 5. The CDR3 is 15 amino acids.

The chain joins TRBV27 to TRBJ2-6; TRBD2 agrees at 11 bases. Germline V lookup: CDR1 MNHEY, CDR2 SMNVEV (reference sequence). With V trimmed by 5 bases and J by 4 bases, 7 bases remained unmatched. The CDR3 runs to 17 residues. The CDR3 loop reads CASSEVAGGSGANVLTF. CDR3 DNA sequence: TGTGCCAGCAGTGAGGTAGCGGGAGGGTCGGGGGCCAACGTCCTGACTTTC.

The chain couples TRBV6-5 to TRBJ1-2; 8 bases agree with TRBD1. This CDR3 contains 13 residues. Germline-derived CDR1 and CDR2 are MNHEY and SVGAGI. The junction had 6 bases not matched to a gene; V was cut back by 8 bases and J by 4 bases. In DNA form, the CDR3 reads TGTGCCAGCGGCGTGGGGACAGGCTATGGCTACACCTTC. It codes for CASGVGTGYGYTF.

This sequence joins TRBV28 and TRBJ2-1; TRBD2 aligns across 9 bases. V was pared by 8 bases and J by 7 bases, with 9 bases of the junction left unmatched. This CDR3 has 14 amino acids. Germline assignment: CDR1 MDHEN and CDR2 SYDVKM. This CDR3 is CASLTGTSPNEQFF. The CDR3 nucleotides are TGTGCCAGCCTGACCGGGACTAGCCCAAATGAGCAGTTCTTC.

This clone was seen more than once but under ten times. The rearrangement joins TRBV7-8 to TRBJ1-1; tentative D call: TRBD1 (6 bases). CDR3 size: 15 residues. The germline V and J ends were trimmed by 5 bases and 6 bases, with 19 bases remaining between them. Germline V gene data show CDR1 as SGHVS and CDR2 as FQNEAQ. The CDR3 sequence is CASSPRGGWVSEAFF. In DNA form, the CDR3 reads TGTGCCAGCAGCCCAAGGGGGGGTTGGGTCTCTGAAGCTTTCTTT.

The sample holds a few counts of this clone. This chain connects TRBV5-1 to TRBJ2-7; 12 bases line up with TRBD1. Trimming took 1 base from V and 3 from J; bases not matched to a gene: 8. The CDR3 is made up of 17 amino acids. Germline V gene lookup returns CDR1 SGHRS and CDR2 YFSETQ. The CDR3 region has the DNA TGCGCCAGCAGCTTGAGGGGACAGGGGGCTCCCTACTACGAGCAGTACTTC. Translation gives CASSLRGQGAPYYEQYF. The full variable domain, in which reference TRBV5-1 and TRBJ2-7 provide the parts outside the CDR3, is KAGVTQTPRYLIKTRGQQVTLSCSPISGHRSVSWYQQTPGQGLQFLFEYFSETQRNKGNFPGRFSGRQFSNSRSEMNVSTLELGDSALYLCASSLRGQGAPYYEQYFGPGTRLTVT.

The J gene is TRBJ2-2, the V gene TRBV7-2, with 7 bases identical to TRBD2. V dropped 5 bases and J dropped 8; count of bases not matched to a gene: 11. This CDR3 spans 15 amino acids. Germline V gene sequence: CDR1 SGHTA, CDR2 FQGNSA. The CDR3 reads CASSPEGGRSGELFF. DNA for the CDR3: TGTGCCAGCAGCCCCGAGGGAGGGAGGTCGGGGGAGCTGTTTTTT.

V usage is TRBV28 and J usage is TRBJ1-2; 7 positions agree with TRBD1. The CDR3 is 13 residues long. Germline lookup yields CDR1 MDHEN and CDR2 SYDVKM. V lost 7 bases, J lost 8 bases, and 10 bases stayed unmatched. As DNA, the CDR3 is TGTGCCAGCATCCGCACAGGGGTTGGAGGCTACACCTTC. Translation: CASIRTGVGGYTF.

V and J are TRBV5-6 and TRBJ2-7, with 7 bases identical to TRBD1. Germline CDR1 and CDR2: SGHDT and YYEEEE. The CDR3 is 15 amino acids. Trimming cost V 4 bases and J 1 base; bases outside gene matches: 8. The CDR3 bases are TGTGCCAGCAGCGGATGGACAGGAGCATCCTACGAGCAGTACTTC. Translating it yields CASSGWTGASYEQYF.

As regards this clone: An end of the junction does not agree with germline; a read error may underlie this. The V and J genes are TRBV7-9 and TRBJ2-1; TRBD2 is a possible D gene (5 bases). The germline V gene encodes CDR1 SEHNR and CDR2 FQNEAQ (reference sequence). The CDR3 sequence is 16 residues long. The CDR3 protein is CSSSLAPGWVYNEQFF. CDR3 DNA sequence: TGTTCCAGCAGCTTAGCCCCGGGGTGGGTCTACAATGAGCAGTTCTTC.

The chain has TRBV10-3 and TRBJ2-1; D remains unclear. Germline loops: CDR1 ENHRY, CDR2 SYGVKD. V was trimmed by 7 bases and J by 10 bases, leaving 17 bases between them. The CDR3 totals 13 residues. CDR3 sequence reads: CAIMGDRSGEQFF. For the CDR3, the DNA is TGTGCCATCATGGGCGACCGCTCTGGGGAGCAGTTCTTC.

V usage is TRBV18 and J usage is TRBJ2-3; TRBD2 aligns across 10 bases. Germline loops: CDR1 KGHSH, CDR2 LQKENI. The CDR3 is 17 amino acids. Germline trimming cut 1 base from V and 5 bases from J; bases unmatched to any gene: 9. The CDR3 nucleotides are TGTGCCAGCTCACCACGGGCTAGCGGGAGACGGCAAGATACGCAGTATTTT. This encodes CASSPRASGRRQDTQYF.

The chain couples TRBV19 to TRBJ2-5, with no clear D. The J call could be wrong; TRBJ2-7 is a better fit for the DNA end. Germline V gene lookup returns CDR1 LNHDA and CDR2 SQIVND (reference sequence). The CDR3 spans 15 residues. CDR3 in amino acids: CASSISHPPSYEQYF. In nucleotides, the CDR3 is TGTGCCAGTAGTATATCGCACCCCCCATCGTACGAGCAGTACTTC.

This chain joins TRBV9 and TRBJ1-5; 7 bases are shared with TRBD1. Losses at the gene ends were 4 bases for V and 2 bases for J; bases not matched to a gene: 6. The CDR3 length is 15 residues. The germline CDR1 and CDR2 sequences are SGDLS and YYNGEE. CDR3 loop: CASSSTGQGNQPQHF. The CDR3 DNA reads as TGTGCCAGCAGCTCCACTGGACAGGGCAATCAGCCCCAGCATTTT. Filled out from reference TRBV9 and TRBJ1-5, the complete variable domain reads DSGVTQTPKHLITATGQRVTLRCSPRSGDLSVYWYQQSLDQGLQFLIQYYNGEERAKGNILERFSAQQFPDLHSELNLSSLELGDSALYFCASSSTGQGNQPQHFGDGTRLSIL.

The chain carries TRBV28 and TRBJ2-7; 8 bases are a match to TRBD1. Germline loops: CDR1 MDHEN, CDR2 SYDVKM. The CDR3 consists of 14 residues. V lost 2 bases to trimming and J lost 5 bases; unmatched junction nucleotides: 5. The CDR3 loop reads CASSLSHRGNEQYF. The CDR3 DNA is TGTGCCAGCAGTTTAAGCCACAGGGGGAACGAGCAGTACTTC.

The V call is TRBV19, the J call TRBJ2-5, with D uncertain. The J call may be mistaken, given a closer DNA end match to TRBJ2-7. The V gene's germline CDR1 is LNHDA and CDR2 SQIVND (reference sequence). This CDR3 spans 15 amino acids. CDR3 residues: CASQRDYGGYYEQYF. CDR3 bases: TGTGCCAGTCAGAGAGATTACGGCGGTTACTACGAGCAGTACTTC.

The chain links TRBV5-1 to TRBJ2-3, with 8 bases identical to TRBD1. The germline V gene has CDR1 SGHRS and CDR2 YFSETQ. The V segment lost 1 base and the J segment 0 bases; nucleotides outside the gene matches: 7. This CDR3 is 17 amino acids long. The CDR3 is CASSLYFRTGSTDTQYF. The CDR3, as DNA: TGCGCCAGCAGCTTGTATTTCCGGACAGGGAGCACAGATACGCAGTATTTT.

This chain uses TRBV5-4 with TRBJ2-7; maybe TRBD1 (5 bases). CDR1 is SGHNT, CDR2 YYREEE, per germline (reference sequence). The CDR3 spans 14 residues. Trimming left V 2 bases short and J 2 bases short, with 11 bases between. CDR3 loop: CASSFREKPYEQYF. The DNA of the CDR3 is TGTGCCAGCAGCTTCAGGGAAAAACCCTACGAGCAGTACTTC. Looking up the rest from reference TRBV5-4 and TRBJ2-7 gives the full variable domain: ETGVTQSPTHLIKTRGQQVTLRCSSQSGHNTVSWYQQALGQGPQFIFQYYREEENGRGNFPPRFSGLQFPNYSSELNVNALELDDSALYLCASSFREKPYEQYFGPGTRLTVT.

V and J are TRBV6-5 and TRBJ1-1; a weak D match, TRBD1 (5 bases). The germline V gene encodes CDR1 MNHEY and CDR2 SVGAGI. V lost 8 bases and J lost 1, with 14 bases in between. The CDR3 covers 14 residues. CDR3 in amino acids: CASRGGESNTEAFF. DNA of the CDR3: TGTGCCAGCCGGGGGGGGGAGTCGAACACTGAAGCTTTCTTT.

V gene TRBV4-3 combines with J gene TRBJ1-5; D uncertain. The germline V and J ends were trimmed by 0 bases and 0 bases, with 3 bases remaining between them. CDR3 size: 14 residues. The germline V gene has CDR1 LGHNA and CDR2 YSLEER. The CDR3 here is CASSQELSNQPQHF. The DNA for the CDR3 is TGCGCCAGCAGCCAAGAACTTAGCAATCAGCCCCAGCATTTT.

This sequence joins TRBV5-1 and TRBJ2-5; TRBD1 aligns across 9 bases. Germline V gene lookup returns CDR1 SGHRS and CDR2 YFSETQ. Trimming cost V 4 bases and J 4 bases; bases outside gene matches: 5. The CDR3 is made up of 14 amino acids. The CDR3 nucleotides read TGCGCCAGCAGCCCCGGACAGGGGCGAGAGACCCAGTACTTC. Protein sequence: CASSPGQGRETQYF.

The V gene is TRBV30, the J gene TRBJ1-1; 7 nucleotides agree with TRBD1. The length of the CDR3 is 13 residues. Trimming removed 3 bases from V and 7 bases from J; junction bases left unmatched: 8. The germline gives CDR1 GTSNPN, CDR2 SVGIG (reference sequence). In DNA, the CDR3 is TGTGCCTGGAGCTACAGGGGTATAGATGAAGCTTTCTTT. This sequence encodes CAWSYRGIDEAFF.